This TCR beta chain was captured in a study of Ad26.COV2.S vaccination and SARS-CoV-2 variants. The CDR3 has 14 amino acids. Germline CDR1 SGDLS, CDR2 YYNGEE. Between the trimmed V and J ends, which lost 4 bases and 8 bases, there was a span of 16 bases. Treatment given: some 20 received Ad26.COV2.S at low or high dose, single or two shots; 5 received placebo; per-sample allocation not given. The samples date from day 63 after the first vaccine or placebo injection. Study results and limitations: In vaccinated individuals, spike-specific CD8+ and CD4+ T cell responses reportedly displayed substantial breadth. Similar non-spike TCR breadth was seen in vaccine and placebo recipients.

Assay used: immunoSEQ multiplex PCR; TCRdb lists only in-frame clones, some missing. The table shows under 550,000 clones, with approximately 90% occurring only once. In regard to this clone: Its antigen is as yet unknown.

The clonotype was recovered from a person aged 18 to 59 who received the Ad26.COV2.S COVID-19 vaccine or a placebo. This sample comprised peripheral blood, obtained in a trial of Ad26.COV2.S vaccine versus placebo. J is TRBJ1-5 and V is TRBV9; possible D gene TRBD1, 5 bases. The CDR3 nucleotides read TGTGCCAGCAGCACGACAGACCGCGGTGAGCCCCAGCATTTT. It is translated as CASSTTDRGEPQHF.